These 11 T cell receptor beta chains were sequenced from one sample in a study of CD8 T cells in ankylosing spondylitis. TCRdb passed the 5' RACE reads through MiXCR, listing each CDR3 protein once. This sample yields about 240,000 distinct CDR3 sequences, of which 8.6% are seen a single time; about 6.8% belongs to the top ten. What was sequenced was blood, either unsorted or a sorted T cell fraction (not recorded which). These receptor sequences come from a male donor with ankylosing spondylitis or in good health (not recorded which).

This clonotype was picked up many times. The chain couples TRBV19 to TRBJ2-7; 9 positions agree with TRBD2. With 5 bases clipped from V and 6 bases from J, the junction kept 11 bases outside the gene matches. The CDR3 is 15 amino acids. Germline CDR1 reads LNHDA; CDR2 reads SQIVND (reference sequence). CDR3 nucleotides: TGTGCCAGTAGTGGGGGTAGCGGGAGTCTCCTCGAGCAGTACTTC. It specifies CASSGGSGSLLEQYF.

This clonotype was counted at least ten times. The chain employs TRBV7-8 and TRBJ1-1; D call uncertain. V gave up 8 bases and J gave up 0 bases, with 7 bases separating them. The CDR3 runs 12 residues. CDR1 and CDR2 from the germline V gene are SGHVS and FQNEAQ. The CDR3 loop is CASGRMNTEAFF. In DNA form, the CDR3 reads TGTGCCAGCGGGAGGATGAACACTGAAGCTTTCTTT.

This clonotype was recorded many times. V usage is TRBV29-1 and J usage is TRBJ1-2; TRBD1 is a possible D gene (5 bases). The CDR3 runs to 13 residues. The germline V gene has CDR1 SQVTM and CDR2 ANQGSEA. Trimming pared 0 bases from V and 6 bases from J, leaving 11 bases between. The CDR3 is CSVEDRQGDGYTF. In DNA form, the CDR3 reads TGCAGCGTTGAAGATCGCCAGGGAGATGGCTACACCTTC. Combining the CDR3 with reference TRBV29-1 and TRBJ1-2 gives the whole variable domain SAVISQKPSRDICQRGTSLTIQCQVDSQVTMMFWYRQQPGQSLTLIATANQGSEATYESGFVIDKFPISRPNLTFSTLTVSNMSPEDSSIYLCSVEDRQGDGYTFGSGTRLTVV.

This clonotype has a count of ten or more. The J gene is TRBJ1-1, the V gene TRBV20-1; weak D call: TRBD1 (6 bases). The V gene's germline CDR1 is DFQATT and CDR2 SNEGSKA (reference sequence). This CDR3 is 12 amino acids long. Between the trimmed V and J ends, which lost 1 base and 8 bases, there was a span of 11 bases. The CDR3 DNA is TGCAGTGCTAGAGGGGGGGGGCTCGAAGCTTTCTTT. Translation: CSARGGGLEAFF.

The table lists this clonotype with many counts. The DNA for the CDR3 is TGTGCCAGGAGCCCGGGACACCTCTCTGGGGCCAACGTCCTGACTTTC. As protein: CARSPGHLSGANVLTF. The chain is built from TRBV27 and TRBJ2-6, with D maybe TRBD1 (6 bases). V dropped 9 bases and J dropped 0 bases, with 15 bases sitting between them. The CDR3 has 16 amino acids. The germline V gene encodes CDR1 MNHEY and CDR2 SMNVEV (reference sequence).

The V and J genes are TRBV4-1 and TRBJ2-5, with 7 bases aligning to TRBD2. This CDR3 spans 17 amino acids. V shed 1 base and J 3 bases; nucleotides not matched to a gene: 11. The germline V gene encodes CDR1 MGHRA and CDR2 YSYEKL. Here the CDR3 reads CASSQATWAGVKETQYF. The CDR3 DNA reads as TGCGCCAGCAGCCAAGCGACTTGGGCGGGAGTGAAAGAGACCCAGTACTTC.

V and J are TRBV7-2 and TRBJ1-3; 8 bases fit TRBD1. The V gene's germline CDR1 is SGHTA and CDR2 FQGNSA. V gave up 5 bases and J gave up 1 base; unmatched junction bases: 4. CDR3 length: 15 residues. CDR3 sequence (DNA): TGTGCCAGCAGCCGGACAGGGAGGTCTGGAAACACCATATATTTT. This encodes CASSRTGRSGNTIYF.

This clonotype showed up many times. The rearrangement links TRBV5-1 to TRBJ2-7, with D unclear. Per the germline V gene, CDR1 is SGHRS and CDR2 is YFSETQ. The CDR3 is 15 amino acids. V shed 4 bases and J shed 0 bases, with 14 bases lying between them. CDR3 nucleotides: TGCGCCAGCAGCCCGACAATGGTAAACTCCTACGAGCAGTACTTC. This sequence encodes CASSPTMVNSYEQYF. Complete variable domain (other parts from reference TRBV5-1 and TRBJ2-7): KAGVTQTPRYLIKTRGQQVTLSCSPISGHRSVSWYQQTPGQGLQFLFEYFSETQRNKGNFPGRFSGRQFSNSRSEMNVSTLELGDSALYLCASSPTMVNSYEQYFGPGTRLTVT.

This clonotype occurred a few times. This sequence joins TRBV7-8 and TRBJ2-1; tentatively, D is TRBD2 (5 bases). Germline CDR1 is SGHVS and CDR2 is FQNEAQ. V dropped 5 bases and J dropped 8 bases, with 22 bases sitting between them. The CDR3 spans 16 residues. CDR3 DNA: TGTGCCAGCAGCGCAACAAACCCGACCGGAGGAGATGAGCAGTTCTTC. This sequence encodes CASSATNPTGGDEQFF.

As for this clonotype: One end of the junction fails to match germline, which may point to a read error. The chain is built from TRBV20-1 and TRBJ2-1, with 7 bases aligning to TRBD2. The CDR3 extends over 15 amino acids. The germline V gene encodes CDR1 DFQATT and CDR2 SNEGSKA (reference sequence). In nucleotides, the CDR3 is TGCAGTGCCCCCCTGGGGGGGAGCTCCTACAATGAGCAGTCCTTC. Translation gives CSAPLGGSSYNEQSF.

This clonotype was recorded many times. This rearrangement joins TRBV13 to TRBJ2-3; 10 nucleotides line up with TRBD2. The CDR3 sequence is 14 residues long. The V and J ends lost 3 bases and 8 bases, in that order; junction bases with no gene match: 5. The germline CDR1 and CDR2 sequences are PRHDT and FYEKMQ (reference sequence). The CDR3 DNA is TGTGCCAGCAGCTTCGGAGCGGGGGGGAGTACGCAGTATTTT. It codes for CASSFGAGGSTQYF.